This TCR beta chain was recorded in a study of post-analysis software for immune sequencing data. CDR3 length: 14 amino acids. V gave up 3 bases and J gave up 4 bases, with 10 bases separating them. Per germline, CDR1 SGHVS and CDR2 FNYEAQ. Study-wide results and caveats: About 5 TRBV segments appeared more often in patients than in controls, and TRBV5-6, TRBV5-1 and TRBV20-1 were among these.

Unique molecular identifiers were present in the TCR beta cDNA libraries. TCRdb recomputed calls from the PCR reads with MiXCR, one row per CDR3 protein. The table records 740,000 or so distinct CDR3 sequences, approximately 57% of them present only once. About this clonotype itself: The antigen remains unidentified.

The receptor comes from a girl aged 5 to 17 with multiple sclerosis. The rearrangement links TRBV7-6 to TRBJ1-5; perhaps TRBD1 as D (6 bases). The sequenced material came from blood. The DNA for the CDR3 is TGTGCCAGCAGCTTGTCAGGGACAAATCAGCCCCAGCATTTT. Its translation is CASSLSGTNQPQHF.